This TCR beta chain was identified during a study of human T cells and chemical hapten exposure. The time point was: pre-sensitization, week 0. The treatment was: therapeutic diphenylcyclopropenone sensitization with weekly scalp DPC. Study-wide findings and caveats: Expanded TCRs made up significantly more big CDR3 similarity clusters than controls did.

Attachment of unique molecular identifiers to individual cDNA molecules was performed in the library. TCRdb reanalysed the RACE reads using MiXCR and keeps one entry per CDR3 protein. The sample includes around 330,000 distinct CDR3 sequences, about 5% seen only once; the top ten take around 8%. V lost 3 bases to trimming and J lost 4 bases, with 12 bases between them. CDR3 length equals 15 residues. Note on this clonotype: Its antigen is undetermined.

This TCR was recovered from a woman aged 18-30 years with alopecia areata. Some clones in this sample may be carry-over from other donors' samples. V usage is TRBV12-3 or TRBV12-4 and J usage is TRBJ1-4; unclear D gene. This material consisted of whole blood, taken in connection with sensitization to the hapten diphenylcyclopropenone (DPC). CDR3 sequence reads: CASSFSAGINEKLFF. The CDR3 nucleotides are TGTGCCAGCAGTTTCTCGGCCGGAATTAATGAAAAACTGTTTTTT.